This T cell receptor (beta chain) was captured by sequencing in a study of blood T cell repertoires in COVID-19. Study details: The analysed material was cDNA or gDNA that came from T cells, B-cell-depleted T cells, or PBMCs.

Here immunoSEQ multiplex PCR was the method, and the copy in TCRdb shows in-frame clones only, minus some. The sample has roughly 200,000 clones; approximately 86% are singletons. The CDR3 covers 14 residues. Germline V lookup: CDR1 LGHDT, CDR2 YNNKEL (reference sequence). V shed 4 bases and J shed 2 bases, with 12 bases lying between them. This clone appeared a few times. Ages ranged from roughly 18 to 100 years, with residence in fewer than 25 US areas. The chain combines TRBV3-1 (or the pseudogene TRBV3-2) with TRBJ2-7, with a possible D match to TRBD1 (5 bases). The sequence was collected from a woman in her twenties or thirties who had been exposed to COVID-19. Sequencing was performed on PBMCs or T cells enriched from blood (not recorded which). In DNA form, the CDR3 reads TGTGCCAGCAGCCGTGACAGAAAACCCTACGAGCAGTACTTC. Residues: CASSRDRKPYEQYF.